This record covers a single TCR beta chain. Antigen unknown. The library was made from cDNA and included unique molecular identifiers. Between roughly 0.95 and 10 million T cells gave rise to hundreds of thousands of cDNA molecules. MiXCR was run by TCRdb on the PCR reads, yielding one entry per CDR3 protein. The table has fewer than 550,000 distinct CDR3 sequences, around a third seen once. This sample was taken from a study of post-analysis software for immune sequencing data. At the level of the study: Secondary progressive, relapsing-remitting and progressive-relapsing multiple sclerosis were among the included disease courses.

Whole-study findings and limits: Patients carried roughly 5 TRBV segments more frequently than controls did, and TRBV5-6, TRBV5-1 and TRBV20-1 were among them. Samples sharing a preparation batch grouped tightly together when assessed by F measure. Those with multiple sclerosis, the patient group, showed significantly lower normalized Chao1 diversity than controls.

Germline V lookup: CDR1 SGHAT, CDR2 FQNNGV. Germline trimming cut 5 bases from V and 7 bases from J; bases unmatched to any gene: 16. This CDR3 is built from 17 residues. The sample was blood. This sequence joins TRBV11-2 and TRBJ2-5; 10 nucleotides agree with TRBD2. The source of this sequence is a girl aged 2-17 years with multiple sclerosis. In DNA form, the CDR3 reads TGTGCCAGCAGCCCCAGGACTAGCGGTGCTATCCCAGGGACCCAGTACTTC. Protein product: CASSPRTSGAIPGTQYF.